This T cell receptor beta chain was documented in a study of T cells in localized non-small cell lung cancer. Regarding the study as a whole: Among the tissues sampled, uninvolved adjacent lung had the highest T cell clonality, above tumor.

With respect to this clone: Its antigen is not known.

Here immunoSEQ multiplex PCR was the method, and the copy in TCRdb shows in-frame clones only, minus some. The sample has 50,000 or so clones; under 85% are singletons. Sequenced here: peripheral blood, sampled before any cancer treatment. This TCR was sampled from a female donor of 60 years or more with stage II squamous cell lung carcinoma.

The CDR3 DNA is TGCGCCAGCACCGGCGGGGAATCCCGGGGTTACAATGAGCAGTTCTTC. It codes for CASTGGESRGYNEQFF. The chain couples TRBV5-1 to TRBJ2-1, with D perhaps TRBD2 (6 bases). Trimming stripped 6 bases from V and 4 bases from J, with 20 bases between. Per the germline V gene, CDR1 is SGHRS and CDR2 is YFSETQ. This CDR3 is built from 16 residues.